The 21 T cell receptor beta chains given below trace back to one sample, sequenced in a study of blood T cell repertoires in COVID-19. Here immunoSEQ multiplex PCR was the method, and the copy in TCRdb shows in-frame clones only, minus some. The repertoire holds under 150,000 clones, with approximately 86% as singletons. Sequencing was performed on PBMCs or T cells enriched from blood (not recorded which). Receptors were obtained from a woman aged 45-59 years who had recovered from COVID-19.

The rearrangement links TRBV7-3 to TRBJ1-1; D gene ambiguous. V was cut by 5 bases and J by 1 base, with 14 bases left in between. Looked up from germline, CDR1 is SGHTA and CDR2 is FQGTGA. This CDR3 has 15 amino acids. CDR3 region: CASSRSGARNTEAFF. The CDR3 DNA follows: TGTGCCAGCAGCCGGTCAGGCGCGCGGAACACTGAAGCTTTCTTT.

This chain joins TRBV19 and TRBJ1-1; D remains unclear. Germline V lookup: CDR1 LNHDA, CDR2 SQIVND (reference sequence). The CDR3 extends over 14 amino acids. V was cut by 5 bases and J by 7 bases, with 17 bases left in between. Here the CDR3 DNA reads TGTGCCAGTAGTGCCCCGATGGCCAGAGGTGAAGCTTTCTTT. This sequence encodes CASSAPMARGEAFF. Drawing the rest from reference TRBV19 and TRBJ1-1, the complete variable domain is DGGITQSPKYLFRKEGQNVTLSCEQNLNHDAMYWYRQDPGQGLRLIYYSQIVNDFQKGDIAEGYSVSREKKESFPLTVTSAQKNPTAFYLCASSAPMARGEAFFGQGTRLTVV.

The chain is built from TRBV9 and TRBJ1-2; 7 nucleotides line up with TRBD1. Per germline, CDR1 SGDLS and CDR2 YYNGEE. The CDR3 loop spans 14 amino acids. Trimming at V came to 4 bases and at J to 4 bases, leaving 7 bases not matched to a gene. CDR3 residues: CASSPPGQLYGYTF. CDR3 bases: TGTGCCAGCAGCCCCCCGGGACAGCTCTATGGCTACACCTTC.

The chain is built from TRBV4-1 and TRBJ1-2, with 7 nucleotides matching TRBD1. V was pared by 0 bases and J by 3 bases, with 10 bases of the junction left unmatched. Germline V gene sequence: CDR1 MGHRA, CDR2 YSYEKL. The length of the CDR3 is 17 residues. CDR3: CASSQDFRFGTDYGYTF. CDR3 DNA: TGCGCCAGCAGCCAAGATTTCCGGTTCGGGACAGACTATGGCTACACCTTC.

The V and J genes are TRBV12-3 or TRBV12-4 and TRBJ1-1; no clear D gene. Trimming took off 4 bases at V and 1 base at J, with 7 bases between the two ends. CDR3 length: 13 amino acids. The CDR3 sequence is CASSSKWNTEAFF. As DNA, the CDR3 is TGTGCCAGCAGTTCTAAGTGGAACACTGAAGCTTTCTTT.

CDR3 in DNA: TGTGCCAGCAGCCTGGACAGTAGCAATCAGCCCCAGCATTTT. Translated: CASSLDSSNQPQHF. This chain joins TRBV5-8 and TRBJ1-5; D is perhaps TRBD1 (6 bases). The germline CDR1 and CDR2 sequences are SGHTS and YDEGEE. This CDR3 has 14 residues. Trimming removed 4 bases from V and 0 bases from J, with 8 bases in between. The full variable domain, rest sourced from reference TRBV5-8 and TRBJ1-5, is EAGVTQSPTHLIKTRGQQATLRCSPISGHTSVYWYQQALGLGLQFLLWYDEGEERNRGNFPPRFSGRQFPNYSSELNVNALELEDSALYLCASSLDSSNQPQHFGDGTRLSIL.

This chain's CDR3 is CASSYLGRGKQFF. CDR3 nucleotide sequence: TGTGCCAGCAGTTACCTTGGTCGGGGAAAGCAGTTCTTC. This chain links TRBV6-2 or TRBV6-3 with TRBJ2-1, with D perhaps TRBD2 (5 bases). V was pared by 2 bases and J by 11 bases, with 13 bases between. Per the germline V gene, CDR1 is MNHEY and CDR2 is SVGEGT. The CDR3 spans 13 residues.

The J gene is TRBJ1-2, the V gene TRBV4-1; D gene ambiguous. The germline CDR1 and CDR2 sequences are MGHRA and YSYEKL. The CDR3 extends over 17 amino acids. V was cut by 1 base and J by 0 bases, with 15 bases left in between. The CDR3 here is CASSQVAEPEANYGYTF. DNA for the CDR3: TGCGCCAGCAGCCAAGTTGCGGAGCCTGAAGCTAACTATGGCTACACCTTC.

The chain employs TRBV5-8 and TRBJ2-4, with D unclear. CDR1 is SGHTS and CDR2 is YDEGEE in the germline V gene. Trimming pared 0 bases from V and 0 bases from J, leaving 10 bases between. The CDR3 covers 16 residues. The CDR3 sequence: CASSLEERLAKNIQYF. The CDR3 DNA is TGTGCCAGCAGCTTGGAAGAGCGTTTAGCCAAAAACATTCAGTACTTC.

This sequence joins TRBV4-3 and TRBJ2-3, with a tentative D call TRBD1 (5 bases). Germline V CDR1 and CDR2: LGHNA, YSLEER. This CDR3 is built from 16 residues. V gave up 1 base and J gave up 0 bases, with 11 bases separating them. In DNA form, the CDR3 reads TGCGCCAGCAGCCAAGTGGGGCACCTTAGCACAGATACGCAGTATTTT. Its translation is CASSQVGHLSTDTQYF.

This clone has a count of ten or more. The chain has TRBV10-2 and TRBJ2-1; 7 nucleotides match TRBD2. The CDR3 contains 14 residues. Germline V gene lookup returns CDR1 WSHSY and CDR2 SAAADI. Trimming removed 7 bases from V and 6 bases from J; junction bases left unmatched: 9. The CDR3 bases are TGCGCCAGCAAATCGGGGGGTAGTGTCAATGAGCAGTTCTTC. It codes for CASKSGGSVNEQFF.

The CDR3 spells CASSSGTVNSPLHF. CDR3 nucleotide sequence: TGTGCCAGCAGTAGTGGGACAGTGAATTCACCCCTCCACTTT. The chain uses TRBV28 and TRBJ1-6; TRBD1 agrees at 7 bases. Germline V gene sequence: CDR1 MDHEN, CDR2 SYDVKM. The CDR3 is 14 residues long. The J segment lost 7 bases and the V segment lost 5 bases, leaving 5 bases of the junction unmatched.

This clone was observed a single time. The rearrangement links TRBV9 to TRBJ2-3; possibly TRBD2 for D (5 bases). V was pared by 3 bases and J by 2 bases, with 13 bases between. This CDR3 is built from 15 residues. Germline loops: CDR1 SGDLS, CDR2 YYNGEE. The CDR3 loop reads CASSAQVGITDTQYF. The CDR3 nucleotides read TGTGCCAGCAGCGCCCAGGTCGGGATCACAGATACGCAGTATTTT.

The rearrangement uses TRBV7-6 and TRBJ1-2; D perhaps matches TRBD1 (6 bases). V gave up 5 bases and J gave up 0 bases, with 16 bases separating them. CDR3 length: 16 residues. The germline gives CDR1 SGHVS, CDR2 FNYEAQ. CDR3 region: CASSPMGGAPNYGYTF. The CDR3 region has the DNA TGTGCCAGCAGCCCGATGGGGGGGGCGCCTAACTATGGCTACACCTTC.

This clone was counted once. The genes are TRBV28 and TRBJ1-4; 8 nucleotides align to TRBD1. The V and J ends lost 6 bases and 4 bases, in that order; junction bases with no gene match: 7. The CDR3 has 15 amino acids. Germline assignment: CDR1 MDHEN and CDR2 SYDVKM. The CDR3 loop is CASSPPTGGNEKLFF. As DNA, the CDR3 is TGTGCCAGCAGCCCCCCAACAGGGGGTAATGAAAAACTGTTTTTT.

This clone has just a few counts. The sample contains more than one DNA sequence encoding this CDR3. The chain carries TRBV30 and TRBJ1-2; a possible D gene is TRBD1 (6 bases). The V end lost 4 bases, the J end lost 5 bases, and 11 bases lay between the germline ends. The CDR3 length is 12 residues. Germline V CDR1 and CDR2: GTSNPN, SVGIG (reference sequence). CDR3 in DNA: TGTGCCTGGAATAGAGGGGGTTATGGCTACACCTTC. Encoded protein: CAWNRGGYGYTF.

This clone came up once. V is TRBV5-5 and J is TRBJ1-6; D is ambiguous. The V gene lost 5 bases and the J gene lost 0 bases, with 9 bases spanning the gap. Germline V gives CDR1 SGHKS, CDR2 YYEKEE (reference sequence). The CDR3 consists of 15 residues. CDR3 nucleotides: TGTGCCAGCAGAACGTCGAGCTCCTATAATTCACCCCTCCACTTT. Translation gives CASRTSSSYNSPLHF.

In DNA form, the CDR3 reads TGTGCCAGCAGTCGACAGGGTTCAAACTATGGCTACACCTTC. Protein sequence: CASSRQGSNYGYTF. This chain uses TRBV3-1 (or the pseudogene TRBV3-2) with TRBJ1-2; 7 bases align to TRBD1. The CDR3 is 14 amino acids. Germline CDR1 is LGHDT and CDR2 is YNNKEL (reference sequence). V was clipped by 6 bases and J by 2 bases; unmatched bases: 6.

The chain links TRBV5-1 to TRBJ2-7; weak D call: TRBD2 (6 bases). Germline V gene sequence: CDR1 SGHRS, CDR2 YFSETQ. Trimming pared 0 bases from V and 4 bases from J, leaving 14 bases between. There are 15 residues in the CDR3. The CDR3 nucleotides are TGCGCCAGCAGCTTGGTGGGCGAGGAGGGTTACGAGCAGTACTTC. Protein sequence: CASSLVGEEGYEQYF.

The chain's CDR3 is CASSSSLGGSNQPQHF. For the CDR3, the DNA is TGTGCCAGTAGTAGCTCCCTGGGGGGGAGCAATCAGCCCCAGCATTTT. The chain couples TRBV19 to TRBJ1-5, with TRBD1 as a possible D gene (5 bases). V dropped 4 bases and J dropped 1 base, with 14 bases sitting between them. This CDR3 region has 16 residues. Germline V CDR1 and CDR2: LNHDA, SQIVND (reference sequence).

A single count supports this clone. This chain links TRBV19 with TRBJ1-5, with D possibly being TRBD1 (6 bases). CDR1 is LNHDA, CDR2 SQIVND, per germline (reference sequence). V was shortened by 5 bases and J by 0 bases, with 14 bases between the two germline ends. This CDR3 is 16 amino acids long. The DNA of the CDR3 is TGTGCCAGTAGTTTCAGGCGGGGGGCTAGCAATCAGCCCCAGCATTTT. Translation gives CASSFRRGASNQPQHF.